This T cell receptor beta chain is from a study of T cells in Graves' hyperthyroidism and ophthalmopathy. The study, taken as a whole, reports: Ophthalmopathy got predicted by the model a median approximately six months before its onset.

The CDR3 contains 12 residues. Deletions cut 2 bases from V and 5 bases from J, with 3 bases between. Looked up from germline, CDR1 is SGHNT and CDR2 is YENEEA. There are many counts of this clonotype. Its antigen is as yet unknown. The PBMCs had their origin in around 10 ml of fresh peripheral blood. The CDR3 regions of TCR beta were amplified from RNA transcripts. First-round RT-PCR of the TCR CDR3 relied on the HTBI primer set. TCRdb re-analysed the multiplex PCR reads in MiXCR, keeping a single row per CDR3 protein. This table holds about 420,000 distinct CDR3 sequences, around a sixth found once. The chain joins TRBV11-3 to TRBJ2-2; D uncertain. Sequenced: blood. This TCR came from a woman younger than 35 with Graves' hyperthyroidism. CDR3 residues: CASSLRTGELFF. In nucleotides, the CDR3 is TGTGCCAGCAGCTTACGGACCGGGGAGCTGTTTTTT.